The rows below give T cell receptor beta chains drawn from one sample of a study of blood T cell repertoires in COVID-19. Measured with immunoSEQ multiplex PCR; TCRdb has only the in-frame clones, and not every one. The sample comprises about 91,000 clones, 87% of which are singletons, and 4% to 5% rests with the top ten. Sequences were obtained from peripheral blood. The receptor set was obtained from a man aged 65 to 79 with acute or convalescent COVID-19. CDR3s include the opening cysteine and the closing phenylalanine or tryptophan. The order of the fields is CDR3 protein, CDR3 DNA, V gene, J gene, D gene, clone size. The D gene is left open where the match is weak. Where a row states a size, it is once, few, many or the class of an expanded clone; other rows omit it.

CDR3: CASGQGPTDTQYF
DNA: TGTGCTAGTGGTCAGGGTCCCACAGATACGCAGTATTTT
V: TRBV12-5
J: TRBJ2-3
D: .
size: once

CDR3: CASSPRRQGFYTF
DNA: TGTGCCAGCAGTCCCCGCCGACAGGGGTTCTACACCTTC
V: TRBV27
J: TRBJ1-2
D: TRBD1
size: .

CDR3: CASSQSVQGANGNTIYF
DNA: TGCGCCAGCAGTCAATCGGTCCAGGGGGCGAATGGAAACACCATATATTTT
V: TRBV23-1
J: TRBJ1-3
D: TRBD1
size: .

CDR3: CASSQQGFSYEQYF
DNA: TGTGCCAGCAGCCAACAGGGATTCTCCTACGAGCAGTACTTC
V: TRBV14
J: TRBJ2-7
D: .
size: .

CDR3: CASSSGTGGSGNTIYF
DNA: TGTGCCAGCAGTTCAGGGACAGGGGGCTCTGGAAACACCATATATTTT
V: TRBV6-5
J: TRBJ1-3
D: TRBD1
size: .

CDR3: CASSDSTSGGVKNIQYF
DNA: TGTGCCAGCAGTGATTCTACTAGCGGGGGGGTCAAAAACATTCAGTACTTC
V: TRBV2
J: TRBJ2-4
D: TRBD2
size: .

CDR3: CASSGTGILYGYTF
DNA: TGTGCCAGCAGCGGGACAGGGATACTCTATGGCTACACCTTC
V: TRBV2
J: TRBJ1-2
D: TRBD1
size: .

CDR3: CASSMGPGTNNSPLHF
DNA: TGTGCCAGCAGCATGGGACCCGGGACAAATAATTCACCCCTCCACTTT
V: TRBV5-5
J: TRBJ1-6
D: .
size: .

CDR3: CASSLTGVPYNEQFF
DNA: TGTGCCAGCAGTCTGACAGGAGTACCCTACAATGAGCAGTTCTTC
V: TRBV14
J: TRBJ2-1
D: .
size: .

CDR3: CASSRSGQVNEQYF
DNA: TGCGCCAGCAGTCGATCGGGACAGGTCAACGAGCAGTACTTC
V: TRBV10-2
J: TRBJ2-7
D: TRBD1
size: .

CDR3: CASSRGNEKLFF
DNA: TGCGCCAGCAGTAGGGGGAATGAAAAACTGTTTTTT
V: TRBV5-1
J: TRBJ1-4
D: .
size: .

CDR3: CASSPLQSTDTQYF
DNA: TGTGCCAGCTCACCATTACAGAGCACAGATACGCAGTATTTT
V: TRBV18
J: TRBJ2-3
D: .
size: .

CDR3: CASSERSYTGELFF
DNA: TGTGCCAGCAGCGAAAGGAGTTACACCGGGGAGCTGTTTTTT
V: TRBV9
J: TRBJ2-2
D: .
size: .

CDR3: CASSLAGGGTEAFF
DNA: TGTGCCAGCAGCTTAGCAGGGGGCGGCACTGAAGCTTTCTTT
V: TRBV11-2
J: TRBJ1-1
D: TRBD1
size: .

CDR3: CASSQDDRTSQPQHF
DNA: TGTGCCAGCAGCCAAGATGACAGGACGAGCCAGCCCCAGCATTTT
V: TRBV3-1/TRBV3-2
J: TRBJ1-5
D: .
size: .

CDR3: CASSEMVGETYGYTF
DNA: TGTGCCAGCAGTGAAATGGTTGGGGAGACGTATGGCTACACCTTC
V: TRBV6-1
J: TRBJ1-2
D: .
size: .